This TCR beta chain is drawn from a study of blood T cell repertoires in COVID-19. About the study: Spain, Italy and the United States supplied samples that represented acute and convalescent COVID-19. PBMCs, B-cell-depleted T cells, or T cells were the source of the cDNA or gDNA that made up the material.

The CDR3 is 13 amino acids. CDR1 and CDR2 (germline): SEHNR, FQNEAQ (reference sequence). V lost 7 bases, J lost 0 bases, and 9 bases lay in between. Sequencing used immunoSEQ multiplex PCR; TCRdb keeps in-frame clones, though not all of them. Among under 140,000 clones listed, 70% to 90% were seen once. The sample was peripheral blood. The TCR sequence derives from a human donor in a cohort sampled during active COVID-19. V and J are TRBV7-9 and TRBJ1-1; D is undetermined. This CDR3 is CASKEQLNTEAFF. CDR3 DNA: TGTGCCAGCAAGGAACAGCTGAACACTGAAGCTTTCTTT.